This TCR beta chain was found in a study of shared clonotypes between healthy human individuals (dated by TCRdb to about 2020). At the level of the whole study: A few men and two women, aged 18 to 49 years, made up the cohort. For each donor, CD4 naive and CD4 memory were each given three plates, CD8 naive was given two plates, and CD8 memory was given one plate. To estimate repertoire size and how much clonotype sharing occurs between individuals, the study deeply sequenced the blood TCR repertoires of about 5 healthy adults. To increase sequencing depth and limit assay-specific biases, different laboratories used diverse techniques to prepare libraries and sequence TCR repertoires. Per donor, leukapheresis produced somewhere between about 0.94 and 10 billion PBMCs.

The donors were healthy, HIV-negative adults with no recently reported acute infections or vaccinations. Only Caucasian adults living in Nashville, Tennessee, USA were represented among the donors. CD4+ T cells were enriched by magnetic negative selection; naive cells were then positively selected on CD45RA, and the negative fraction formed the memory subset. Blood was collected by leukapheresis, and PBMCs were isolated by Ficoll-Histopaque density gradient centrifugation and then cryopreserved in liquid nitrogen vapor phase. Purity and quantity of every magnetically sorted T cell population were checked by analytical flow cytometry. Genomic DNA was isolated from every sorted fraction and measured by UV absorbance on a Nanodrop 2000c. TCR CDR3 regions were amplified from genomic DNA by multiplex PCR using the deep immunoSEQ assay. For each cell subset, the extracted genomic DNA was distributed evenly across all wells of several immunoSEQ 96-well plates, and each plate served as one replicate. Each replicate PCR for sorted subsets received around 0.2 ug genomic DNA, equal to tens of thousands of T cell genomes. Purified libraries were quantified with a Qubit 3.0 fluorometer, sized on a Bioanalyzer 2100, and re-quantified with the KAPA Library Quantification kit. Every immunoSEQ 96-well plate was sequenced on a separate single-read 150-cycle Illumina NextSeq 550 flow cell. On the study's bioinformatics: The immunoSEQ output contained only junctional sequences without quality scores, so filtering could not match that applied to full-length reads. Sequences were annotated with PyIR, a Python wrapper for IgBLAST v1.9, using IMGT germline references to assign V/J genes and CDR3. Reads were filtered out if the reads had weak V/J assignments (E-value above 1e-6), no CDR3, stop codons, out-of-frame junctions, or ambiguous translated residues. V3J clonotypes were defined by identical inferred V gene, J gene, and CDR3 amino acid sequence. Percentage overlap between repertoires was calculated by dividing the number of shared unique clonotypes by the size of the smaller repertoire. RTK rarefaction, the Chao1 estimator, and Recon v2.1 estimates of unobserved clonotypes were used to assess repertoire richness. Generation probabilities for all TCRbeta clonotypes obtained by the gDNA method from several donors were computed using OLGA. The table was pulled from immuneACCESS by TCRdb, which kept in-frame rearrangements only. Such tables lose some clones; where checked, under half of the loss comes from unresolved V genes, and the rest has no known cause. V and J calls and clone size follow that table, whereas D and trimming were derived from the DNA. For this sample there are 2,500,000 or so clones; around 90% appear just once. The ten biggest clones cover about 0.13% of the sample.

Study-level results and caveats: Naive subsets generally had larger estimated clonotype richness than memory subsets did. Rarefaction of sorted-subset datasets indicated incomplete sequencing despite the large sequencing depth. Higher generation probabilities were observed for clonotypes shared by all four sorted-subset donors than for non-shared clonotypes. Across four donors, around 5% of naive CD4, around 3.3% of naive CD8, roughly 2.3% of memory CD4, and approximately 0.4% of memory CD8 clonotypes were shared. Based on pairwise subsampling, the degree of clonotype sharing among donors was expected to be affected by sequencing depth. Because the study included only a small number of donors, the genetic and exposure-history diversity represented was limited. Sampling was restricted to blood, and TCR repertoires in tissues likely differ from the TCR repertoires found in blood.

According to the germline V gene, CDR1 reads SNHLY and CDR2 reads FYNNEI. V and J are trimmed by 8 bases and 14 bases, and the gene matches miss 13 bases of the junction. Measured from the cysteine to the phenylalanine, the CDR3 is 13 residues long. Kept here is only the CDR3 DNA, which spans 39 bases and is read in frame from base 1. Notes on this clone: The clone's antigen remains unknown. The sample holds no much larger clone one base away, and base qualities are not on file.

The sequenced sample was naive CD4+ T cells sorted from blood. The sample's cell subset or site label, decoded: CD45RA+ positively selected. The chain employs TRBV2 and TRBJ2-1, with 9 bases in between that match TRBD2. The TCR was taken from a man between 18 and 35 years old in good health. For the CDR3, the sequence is CASRIRREGNEFF. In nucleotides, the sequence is TGTGCCAGCCGAATACGGCGGGAGGGTAATGAGTTCTTC.